This TCR beta chain was captured by sequencing in a study of patients and donors after allogeneic stem cell transplantation. V dropped 2 bases and J dropped 4 bases, with 6 bases sitting between them. CDR1 is DFQATT, CDR2 SNEGSKA, per germline (reference sequence). There are 12 residues in the CDR3. A single record per CDR3 protein comes from TCRdb applying MiXCR to the RT-PCR reads. Of over 200,000 distinct CDR3 sequences listed, around two fifths are singletons. The sequencing input was blood, either unsorted or a sorted T cell fraction (not recorded which). The TCR comes from a human donor who was either an allogeneic HSCT recipient or a stem cell or donor lymphocyte infusion donor (not recorded which). It is not recorded whose cells these are; they may come from a transplant donor. The chain couples TRBV20-1 to TRBJ1-5, with D tentatively TRBD1 (5 bases). CDR3 sequence (DNA): TGCAGTGCTAGAAGACAGAATCAGCCCCAGCATTTT. Its protein is CSARRQNQPQHF.